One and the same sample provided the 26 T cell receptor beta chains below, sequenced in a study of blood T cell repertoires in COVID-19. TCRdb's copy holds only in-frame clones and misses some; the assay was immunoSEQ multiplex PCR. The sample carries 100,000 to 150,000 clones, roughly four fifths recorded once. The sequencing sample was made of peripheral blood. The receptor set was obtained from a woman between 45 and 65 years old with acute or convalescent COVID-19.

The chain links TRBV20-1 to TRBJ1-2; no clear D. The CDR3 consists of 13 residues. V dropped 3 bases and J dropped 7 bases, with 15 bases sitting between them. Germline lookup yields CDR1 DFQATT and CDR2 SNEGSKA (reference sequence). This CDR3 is CSASPGDLSGYTF. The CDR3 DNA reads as TGCAGTGCTAGTCCGGGAGACTTGAGTGGCTACACCTTC.

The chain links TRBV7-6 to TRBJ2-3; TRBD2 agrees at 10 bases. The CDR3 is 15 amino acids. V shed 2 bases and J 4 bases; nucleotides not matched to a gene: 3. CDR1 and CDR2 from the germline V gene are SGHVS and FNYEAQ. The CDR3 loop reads CASSLWLAGADTQYF. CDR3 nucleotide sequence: TGTGCCAGCAGCTTATGGCTAGCGGGAGCAGATACGCAGTATTTT.

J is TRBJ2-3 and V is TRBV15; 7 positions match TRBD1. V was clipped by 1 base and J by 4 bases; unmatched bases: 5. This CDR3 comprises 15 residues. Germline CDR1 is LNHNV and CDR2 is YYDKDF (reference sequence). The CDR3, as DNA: TGTGCCACCAGCAGAGCCGACAGGGAAGCAGATACGCAGTATTTT. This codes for CATSRADREADTQYF.

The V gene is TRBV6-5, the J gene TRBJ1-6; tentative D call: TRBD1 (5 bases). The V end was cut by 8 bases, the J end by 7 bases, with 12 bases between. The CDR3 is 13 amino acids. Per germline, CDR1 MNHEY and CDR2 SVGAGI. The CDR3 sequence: CASLGRGNSPLHF. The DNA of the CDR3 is TGTGCCAGCCTTGGGAGGGGAAATTCACCCCTCCACTTT.

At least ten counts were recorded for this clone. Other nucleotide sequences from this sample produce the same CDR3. Written as DNA, the CDR3 is TGTGCCAGCAGCTTGAGGGGAACTGAAGCTTTCTTT. Residues: CASSLRGTEAFF. The chain combines TRBV5-6 with TRBJ1-1, with D perhaps TRBD1 (5 bases). V shed 1 base and J shed 5 bases, with 6 bases lying between them. CDR3 length: 12 residues. Germline-derived CDR1 and CDR2 are SGHDT and YYEEEE.

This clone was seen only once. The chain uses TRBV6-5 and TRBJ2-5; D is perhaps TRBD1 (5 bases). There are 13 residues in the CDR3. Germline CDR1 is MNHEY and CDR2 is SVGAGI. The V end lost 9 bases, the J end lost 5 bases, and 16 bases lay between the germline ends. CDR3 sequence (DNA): TGTGCCAGTGTCGGCAGGGTGGGGGAGACCCAGTACTTC. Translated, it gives CASVGRVGETQYF.

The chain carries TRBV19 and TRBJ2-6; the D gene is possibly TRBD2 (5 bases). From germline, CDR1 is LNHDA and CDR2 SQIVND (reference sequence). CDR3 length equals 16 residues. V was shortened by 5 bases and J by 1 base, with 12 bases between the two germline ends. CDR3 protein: CASSQVRVSGANVLTF. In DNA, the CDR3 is TGTGCCAGTAGTCAGGTGAGGGTATCTGGGGCCAACGTCCTGACTTTC.

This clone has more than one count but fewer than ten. The DNA of the CDR3 is TGTGCCAGCAGCCCGGACGGAGGTCAGCCCCAGCATTTT. This codes for CASSPDGGQPQHF. The genes are TRBV7-3 and TRBJ1-5; unclear D gene. The ends were cut back, 5 bases at V and 6 bases at J, with 11 bases in the middle. Germline V gene sequence: CDR1 SGHTA, CDR2 FQGTGA. This CDR3 has 13 amino acids.

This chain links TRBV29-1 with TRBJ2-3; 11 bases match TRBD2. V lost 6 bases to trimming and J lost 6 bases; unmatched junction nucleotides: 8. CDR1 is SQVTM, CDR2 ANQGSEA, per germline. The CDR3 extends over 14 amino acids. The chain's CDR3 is CSVLAGGPGDTQYF. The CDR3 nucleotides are TGCAGCGTCTTAGCGGGAGGGCCGGGGGATACGCAGTATTTT.

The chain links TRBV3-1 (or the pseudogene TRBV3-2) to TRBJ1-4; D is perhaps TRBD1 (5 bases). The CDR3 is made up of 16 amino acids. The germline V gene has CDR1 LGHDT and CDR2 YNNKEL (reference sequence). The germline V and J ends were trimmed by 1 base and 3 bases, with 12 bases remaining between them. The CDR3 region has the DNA TGTGCCAGCAGCCAAGGAGTAACGGGGGCTAATGAAAAACTGTTTTTT. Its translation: CASSQGVTGANEKLFF.

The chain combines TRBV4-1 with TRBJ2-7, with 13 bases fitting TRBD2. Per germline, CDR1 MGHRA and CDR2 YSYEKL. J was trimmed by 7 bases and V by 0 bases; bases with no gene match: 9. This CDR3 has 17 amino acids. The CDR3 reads CASSQERGLAGSREQYF. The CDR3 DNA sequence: TGCGCCAGCAGCCAAGAAAGGGGACTAGCGGGAAGCAGGGAGCAGTACTTC.

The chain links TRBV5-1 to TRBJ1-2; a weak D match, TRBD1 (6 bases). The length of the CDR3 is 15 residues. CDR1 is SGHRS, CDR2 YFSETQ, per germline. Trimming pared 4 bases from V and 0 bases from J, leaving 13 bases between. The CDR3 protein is CASSLAGTTNYGYTF. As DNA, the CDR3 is TGCGCCAGCAGCCTCGCCGGGACAACTAACTATGGCTACACCTTC.

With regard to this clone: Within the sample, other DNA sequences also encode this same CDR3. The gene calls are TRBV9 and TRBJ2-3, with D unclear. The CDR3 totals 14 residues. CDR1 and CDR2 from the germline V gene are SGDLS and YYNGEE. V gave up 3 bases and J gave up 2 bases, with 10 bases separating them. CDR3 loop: CASSAPSSTDTQYF. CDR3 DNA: TGTGCCAGCAGCGCACCTAGTTCCACAGATACGCAGTATTTT.

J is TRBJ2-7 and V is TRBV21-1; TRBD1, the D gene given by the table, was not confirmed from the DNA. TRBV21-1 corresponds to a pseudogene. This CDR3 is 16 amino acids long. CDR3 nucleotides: TGTGCCAGCAGCAAAGGGTTTACCGACATAGACTACGAGCAGTACTTC. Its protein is CASSKGFTDIDYEQYF.

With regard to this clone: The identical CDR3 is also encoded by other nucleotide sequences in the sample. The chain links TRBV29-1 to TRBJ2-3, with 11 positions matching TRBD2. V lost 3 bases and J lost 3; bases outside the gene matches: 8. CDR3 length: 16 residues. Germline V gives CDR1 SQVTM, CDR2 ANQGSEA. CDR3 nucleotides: TGCAGCGTTGAGGGCCTAGCGGGAGGATGGACAGATACGCAGTATTTT. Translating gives CSVEGLAGGWTDTQYF.

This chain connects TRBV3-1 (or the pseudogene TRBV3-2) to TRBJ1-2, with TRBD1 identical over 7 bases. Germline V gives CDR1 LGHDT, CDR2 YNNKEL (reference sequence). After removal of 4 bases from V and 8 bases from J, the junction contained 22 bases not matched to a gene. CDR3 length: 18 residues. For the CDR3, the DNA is TGTGCCAGCAGCCGACTACCGGGACAGCTATCTTTTGCTAGCGGCTACACCTTC. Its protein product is CASSRLPGQLSFASGYTF.

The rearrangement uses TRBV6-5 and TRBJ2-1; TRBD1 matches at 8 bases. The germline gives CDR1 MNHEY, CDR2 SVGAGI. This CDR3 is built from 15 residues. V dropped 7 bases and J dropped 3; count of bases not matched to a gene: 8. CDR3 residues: CASIKGQGIYNEQFF. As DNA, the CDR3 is TGTGCCAGCATCAAAGGACAGGGCATCTACAATGAGCAGTTCTTC.

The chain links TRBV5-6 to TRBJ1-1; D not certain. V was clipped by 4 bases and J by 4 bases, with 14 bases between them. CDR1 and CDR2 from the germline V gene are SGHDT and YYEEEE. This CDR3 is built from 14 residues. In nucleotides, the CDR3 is TGTGCCAGCAGCGCCAGTAATACGGGCACTGAAGCTTTCTTT. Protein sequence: CASSASNTGTEAFF.

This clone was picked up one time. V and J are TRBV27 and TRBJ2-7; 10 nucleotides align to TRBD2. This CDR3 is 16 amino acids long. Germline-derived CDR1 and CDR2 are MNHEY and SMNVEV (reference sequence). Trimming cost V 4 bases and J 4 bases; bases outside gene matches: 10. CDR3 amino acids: CASSSRGSGRLYEQYF. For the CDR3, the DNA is TGTGCCAGCAGTTCCCGAGGTAGCGGGAGGCTATACGAGCAGTACTTC.

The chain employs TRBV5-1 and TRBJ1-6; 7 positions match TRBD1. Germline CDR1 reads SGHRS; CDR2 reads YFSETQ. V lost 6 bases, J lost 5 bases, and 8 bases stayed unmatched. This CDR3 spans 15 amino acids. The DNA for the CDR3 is TGCGCCAGCACTATCGACAGGGCTAATAATTCACCCCTCCACTTT. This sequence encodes CASTIDRANNSPLHF.

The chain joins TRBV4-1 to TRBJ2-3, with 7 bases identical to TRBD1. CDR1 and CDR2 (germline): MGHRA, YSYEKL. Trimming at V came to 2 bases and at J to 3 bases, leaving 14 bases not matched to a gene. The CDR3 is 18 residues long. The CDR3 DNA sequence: TGCGCCAGCAGCCAAATATGGACAGGTAGAGGCCTTACAGATACGCAGTATTTT. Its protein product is CASSQIWTGRGLTDTQYF.

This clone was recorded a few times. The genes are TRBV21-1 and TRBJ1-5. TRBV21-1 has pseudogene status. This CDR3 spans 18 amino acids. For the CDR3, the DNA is TGTGCCAGCAGCAAAAATACGGGATCTCGGGTGATCAATCAGCCCCAGCATTTT. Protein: CASSKNTGSRVINQPQHF.

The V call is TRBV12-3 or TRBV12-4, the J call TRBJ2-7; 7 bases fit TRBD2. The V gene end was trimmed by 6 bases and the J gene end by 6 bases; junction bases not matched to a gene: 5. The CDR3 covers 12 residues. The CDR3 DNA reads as TGTGCCAGCAGCAGGGAGGGCCTCGAGCAGTACTTC. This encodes CASSREGLEQYF.

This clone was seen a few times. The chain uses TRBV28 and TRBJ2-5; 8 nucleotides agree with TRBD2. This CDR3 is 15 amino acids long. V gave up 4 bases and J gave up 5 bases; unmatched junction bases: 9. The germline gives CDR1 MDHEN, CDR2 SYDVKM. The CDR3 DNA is TGTGCCAGCAGTTCCGGAGCGGGAGATTGGGAGACCCAGTACTTC. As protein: CASSSGAGDWETQYF.

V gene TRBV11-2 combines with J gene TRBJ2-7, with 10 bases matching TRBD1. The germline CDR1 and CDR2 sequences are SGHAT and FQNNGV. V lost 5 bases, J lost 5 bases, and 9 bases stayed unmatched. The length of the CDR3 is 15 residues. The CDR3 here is CASSRRTGGKDEQYF. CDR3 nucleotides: TGTGCCAGCAGCCGTCGGACAGGGGGTAAGGACGAGCAGTACTTC.

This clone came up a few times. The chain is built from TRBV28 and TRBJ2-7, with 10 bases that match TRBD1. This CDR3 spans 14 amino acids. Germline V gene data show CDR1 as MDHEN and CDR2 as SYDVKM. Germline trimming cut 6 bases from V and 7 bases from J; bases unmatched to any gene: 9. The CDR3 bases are TGTGCCAGCAGCCCCTTAACGGGACAGGGGGAGCAGTACTTC. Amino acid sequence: CASSPLTGQGEQYF.